The 20 T cell receptor beta chains below were found in one sample sequenced in a study of PD-L1 blockade in urothelial cancer. The time point denotes: peripheral blood 6 weeks after treatment start. Some clones are missing from TCRdb's copy, which holds only in-frame ones; the method was immunoSEQ multiplex PCR. The table records about 76,000 clones, more than 85% of them present only once. The source was PBMCs, collected around atezolizumab (anti-PD-L1) treatment. These receptors were obtained from a woman aged 80 or older with urothelial cancer.

V is TRBV29-1 and J is TRBJ1-2, with 10 bases matching TRBD1. The CDR3 sequence is 13 residues long. Trimming at V came to 6 bases and at J to 3 bases, leaving 4 bases not matched to a gene. Germline CDR1 and CDR2: SQVTM and ANQGSEA. The CDR3 DNA reads as TGCAGCGTCCAGACAGGGGGCCACTATGGCTACACCTTC. Its translation is CSVQTGGHYGYTF. Looking up the rest from reference TRBV29-1 and TRBJ1-2 gives the full variable domain: SAVISQKPSRDICQRGTSLTIQCQVDSQVTMMFWYRQQPGQSLTLIATANQGSEATYESGFVIDKFPISRPNLTFSTLTVSNMSPEDSSIYLCSVQTGGHYGYTFGSGTRLTVV.

The chain links TRBV6-5 to TRBJ1-2, with 7 bases that match TRBD1. Germline V gives CDR1 MNHEY, CDR2 SVGAGI. With V trimmed by 3 bases and J by 4 bases, 5 bases remained unmatched. The CDR3 covers 14 residues. CDR3 residues: CASSYRGQGYGYTF. The CDR3 DNA sequence: TGTGCCAGCAGTTATAGGGGGCAGGGCTATGGCTACACCTTC.

The chain employs TRBV18 and TRBJ1-2; tentatively, D is TRBD1 (5 bases). Trimming stripped 4 bases from V and 7 bases from J, with 13 bases between. The CDR3 runs 13 residues. Germline lookup yields CDR1 KGHSH and CDR2 LQKENI. The CDR3 is CASSLPTESGYTF. The CDR3 DNA reads as TGTGCCAGCTCACTACCGACAGAGTCTGGCTACACCTTC.

The chain carries TRBV4-1 and TRBJ2-4, with D tentatively TRBD1 (5 bases). Trimming shortened V by 0 bases and J by 0 bases, and 15 bases separated the two germline ends. This CDR3 spans 18 amino acids. Germline CDR1 and CDR2: MGHRA and YSYEKL. The CDR3 DNA reads TGCGCCAGCAGCCAAGATTTGGGGCAGGCTCTAGCCAAAAACATTCAGTACTTC. Its translation: CASSQDLGQALAKNIQYF.

V is TRBV4-1 and J is TRBJ1-1, with D perhaps TRBD1 (6 bases). The V gene's germline CDR1 is MGHRA and CDR2 YSYEKL. The CDR3 runs 15 residues. Trimming removed 4 bases at V and 2 bases at J, with 14 bases between. CDR3 DNA sequence: TGCGCCAGCAGCCTACGGACAGAACTAAACACTGAAGCTTTCTTT. Translating it yields CASSLRTELNTEAFF.

The CDR3: CASSRPGGYEQFF. The CDR3 nucleotides are TGTGCCAGCAGCCGTCCGGGGGGGTATGAGCAGTTCTTC. The chain has TRBV4-2 and TRBJ2-1; TRBD2 agrees at 8 bases. There are 13 residues in the CDR3. Germline CDR1 LGHNA, CDR2 YNFKEQ. Trimming at V came to 4 bases and at J to 8 bases, leaving 4 bases not matched to a gene.

The chain is built from TRBV19 and TRBJ2-7; D not certain. CDR3 length: 15 amino acids. Trimming removed 4 bases at V and 3 bases at J, with 16 bases between. In germline, CDR1 is LNHDA, CDR2 SQIVND (reference sequence). The CDR3 DNA is TGTGCCAGTAGTAGAGGCAAAAGCGAGCACTACGAGCAGTACTTC. Translating gives CASSRGKSEHYEQYF.

This chain uses TRBV6-6 with TRBJ2-7, with 10 bases matching TRBD1. The junction had 1 base not matched to a gene; V was cut back by 6 bases and J by 5 bases. CDR1 is MNHNY and CDR2 is SVGAGI in the germline V gene (reference sequence). The CDR3 consists of 12 residues. CDR3 DNA sequence: TGTGCCAGCAGCGGGACAGGGGACGAGCAGTACTTC. Translation gives CASSGTGDEQYF.

This sequence joins TRBV7-6 and TRBJ2-1; 9 bases map to TRBD2. Losses at the gene ends were 3 bases for V and 6 bases for J; bases not matched to a gene: 6. CDR1 is SGHVS, CDR2 FNYEAQ, per germline. The CDR3 consists of 15 residues. This CDR3 reads CASSFSGSSSNEQFF. DNA of the CDR3: TGTGCCAGCAGCTTTAGCGGGAGTAGCTCCAATGAGCAGTTCTTC.

The chain employs TRBV25-1 and TRBJ2-7; the match to TRBD2 covers 7 bases. Trimming at V came to 3 bases and at J to 5 bases, leaving 4 bases not matched to a gene. The CDR3 is 13 residues long. Germline V gene sequence: CDR1 MGHDK, CDR2 SYGVNS. The CDR3 sequence: CASSDGAGDEQYF. CDR3 bases: TGTGCCAGCAGTGATGGTGCGGGGGACGAGCAGTACTTC.

J is TRBJ2-7 and V is TRBV7-2; 12 nucleotides align to TRBD1. The J segment lost 7 bases and the V segment lost 5 bases, leaving 12 bases of the junction unmatched. Looked up from germline, CDR1 is SGHTA and CDR2 is FQGNSA. The CDR3 consists of 16 residues. As DNA, the CDR3 is TGTGCCAGCAGCATAAGACCGGGACAGGGGGCGGGTGAGCAGTACTTC. Translated, it gives CASSIRPGQGAGEQYF.

The J gene is TRBJ1-2, the V gene TRBV27, with D possibly TRBD1 on 6 matching bases. CDR1 and CDR2 (germline): MNHEY, SMNVEV (reference sequence). CDR3 length: 13 amino acids. Trimming removed 5 bases from V and 7 bases from J, with 14 bases in between. The CDR3 region is CASSLLGAGGYTF. The CDR3 DNA follows: TGTGCCAGCAGTCTCCTGGGGGCAGGTGGCTACACCTTC.

The genes are TRBV9 and TRBJ2-1; 7 bases map to TRBD1. CDR1 and CDR2 from the germline V gene are SGDLS and YYNGEE. This CDR3 has 15 amino acids. V lost 1 base, J lost 4 bases, and 5 bases stayed unmatched. The CDR3 DNA reads as TGTGCCAGCAGCGTAAGGCAGGGGGTATACAATGAGCAGTTCTTC. It is translated as CASSVRQGVYNEQFF.

Only one count was recorded for this clone. This chain joins TRBV9 and TRBJ1-4; 7 bases are a match to TRBD1. The length of the CDR3 is 16 residues. Germline lookup yields CDR1 SGDLS and CDR2 YYNGEE. The V segment lost 2 bases and the J segment 8 bases; nucleotides outside the gene matches: 12. CDR3 in DNA: TGTGCCAGCAGCGTCGGCCATCGGGCAGGGGGAGAAAAACTGTTTTTT. Its protein is CASSVGHRAGGEKLFF.

CDR3 DNA: TGCGCCAGCAGCATCGGACAGGGTGGCTACGAGCAGTACTTC. This sequence encodes CASSIGQGGYEQYF. The chain couples TRBV5-1 to TRBJ2-7; the match to TRBD1 covers 8 bases. Germline V lookup: CDR1 SGHRS, CDR2 YFSETQ. The junction had 6 bases not matched to a gene; V was cut back by 4 bases and J by 3 bases. This CDR3 has 14 residues.

The chain combines TRBV9 with TRBJ2-1; D might be TRBD2 (6 bases). Germline values: CDR1 SGDLS, CDR2 YYNGEE. The V and J ends lost 0 bases and 6 bases respectively, with 25 bases between them. CDR3 size: 19 residues. The CDR3 DNA reads as TGTGCCAGCAGCGTAGCGCTCATGATCTCATGGGACTCACTCAATGAGCAGTTCTTC. It codes for CASSVALMISWDSLNEQFF.

The chain couples TRBV11-2 to TRBJ2-2; the D gene is possibly TRBD2 (6 bases). This CDR3 is 14 amino acids long. The germline CDR1 and CDR2 sequences are SGHAT and FQNNGV. The V end was cut by 0 bases, the J end by 6 bases, with 8 bases between. CDR3 nucleotide sequence: TGTGCCAGCAGCTTAGATTGGAGGGCCGGGGAGCTGTTTTTT. Translation gives CASSLDWRAGELFF.

The gene calls are TRBV5-4 and TRBJ1-2; 10 bases are a match to TRBD1. The CDR3 is 15 amino acids. Trimming took 3 bases from V and 8 from J; bases not matched to a gene: 10. Germline CDR1 SGHNT, CDR2 YYREEE (reference sequence). The DNA for the CDR3 is TGTGCCAGCAGCTCCCCCCGGACAGGGGGACGAGGCTACACCTTC. This encodes CASSSPRTGGRGYTF. Full variable domain (rest looked up from reference TRBV5-4 and TRBJ1-2): ETGVTQSPTHLIKTRGQQVTLRCSSQSGHNTVSWYQQALGQGPQFIFQYYREEENGRGNFPPRFSGLQFPNYSSELNVNALELDDSALYLCASSSPRTGGRGYTFGSGTRLTVV.

The chain joins TRBV4-1 to TRBJ1-5, with D perhaps matching TRBD1 (6 bases). The CDR3 contains 15 residues. Trimming took 3 bases from V and 1 from J, leaving 10 bases between them. CDR1 and CDR2 from the germline V gene are MGHRA and YSYEKL. CDR3 sequence: CASSHSQGSNQPQHF. The DNA for the CDR3 is TGCGCCAGCAGCCACTCACAGGGAAGCAATCAGCCCCAGCATTTT.

This clone was recorded once. The rearrangement joins TRBV9 to TRBJ2-7; 8 bases are shared with TRBD2. Germline CDR1 reads SGDLS; CDR2 reads YYNGEE. The V segment lost 0 bases and the J segment 6 bases; nucleotides outside the gene matches: 5. This CDR3 comprises 14 residues. CDR3 loop: CASSVGGSGGEQYF. CDR3 coding DNA: TGTGCCAGCAGCGTAGGAGGGAGCGGGGGCGAGCAGTACTTC.